A selection of T cell receptor beta chains follows, all from one sample in a study of blood T cell repertoires in COVID-19. Repertoires were generated with immunoSEQ multiplex PCR, while TCRdb's copy carries only in-frame clones and drops some. The sample has fewer than 50,000 clones, about nine tenths seen once; the top ten hold 3.5% to 4%. Sequenced input: peripheral blood. The origin of the receptors is a human donor in a cohort sampled during active COVID-19. Each CDR3 is given with its conserved first and last residue. The D gene is left open where the match is weak. Where a row states a size, it is once, few, many or the class of an expanded clone; other rows omit it.

J	V	D	size	DNA	CDR3
TRBJ1-6	TRBV6-2/TRBV6-3	-	-	TGTGCCAGCTGCCCGGGCCCAAATTCACCCCTCCACTTT	CASCPGPNSPLHF
TRBJ1-4	TRBV24-1	-	-	TGTGCCACCAGTGCAGGGGAAAAACTGTTTTTT	CATSAGEKLFF
TRBJ1-1	TRBV18	TRBD1	-	TGTGCCAGCTCACCAGAGGAGGGGACAGGGACTGTGAACACTGAAGCTTTCTTT	CASSPEEGTGTVNTEAFF
TRBJ1-1	TRBV7-3	TRBD1	-	TGTGCCAGCAGCCTCGGACAGGGAAACACTGAAGCTTTCTTT	CASSLGQGNTEAFF
TRBJ2-1	TRBV10-3	TRBD1	-	TGTGCCATCTCAGCCGGGACAGGGGACGGTGAGCAGTTCTTC	CAISAGTGDGEQFF
TRBJ2-6	TRBV19	TRBD1	-	TGTGCCAGTAGTATAGGAGTGGTACAGGGGCCCCTCTCTGGGGCCAACGTCCTGACTTTC	CASSIGVVQGPLSGANVLTF
TRBJ1-4	TRBV18	-	-	TGTGCCAGCTCACCTCGGCGGGAGGACGAAAAACTGTTTTTT	CASSPRREDEKLFF
TRBJ1-2	TRBV5-6	-	-	TGTGCCAGCAGCCCACAGGTGACCTATGGCTACACCTTC	CASSPQVTYGYTF
TRBJ1-4	TRBV11-3	-	-	TGTGCCAGCAGCTTAGGTTATAATGAAAAACTGTTTTTT	CASSLGYNEKLFF
TRBJ1-6	TRBV28	TRBD1	-	TGTGCCAGCAGTTACGGGACAGGGGGCAATTCACCCCTCCACTTT	CASSYGTGGNSPLHF
TRBJ1-1	TRBV19	TRBD1	-	TGTGCCAGTACTGAGACAGGGGCCACTGAAGCTTTCTTT	CASTETGATEAFF
TRBJ2-1	TRBV11-2	TRBD1	-	TGTGCCAGCAGCTCGGACAGGAATGAGCAGTTCTTC	CASSSDRNEQFF
TRBJ1-1	TRBV7-9	-	-	TGTGCCAGCAGCAATCAACGGGGGAGGGCTAAAGCTTTCTTT	CASSNQRGRAKAFF
TRBJ1-4	TRBV5-4	-	-	TGTGCCAGCAGCTCAGACAAGACAAGCACTAATGAAAAACTGTTTTTT	CASSSDKTSTNEKLFF
TRBJ2-6	TRBV7-3	TRBD1	-	TGTGCCAGCAGCCACCTTTCAGGGACAGGGGGTTTTCACTCTGGGGCCAACGTCCTGACTTTC	CASSHLSGTGGFHSGANVLTF
TRBJ2-2	TRBV5-1	-	-	TGCGCCAGCAGCTTGGCCCGGTCGGGATATAACACCGGGGAGCTGTTTTTT	CASSLARSGYNTGELFF
TRBJ2-1	TRBV11-3	-	-	TGTGCCAGCAAAAGGGGGGGTTCTTACAATGAGCAGTTCTTC	CASKRGGSYNEQFF
TRBJ2-1	TRBV9	-	-	TGTGCCAGCAGCGTAGTCCAGGGCCCATACAATGAGCAGTTCTTC	CASSVVQGPYNEQFF
TRBJ1-4	TRBV7-9	TRBD1	-	TGTGCCAGCAGGGAGACAGGGTCTAATGAAAAACTGTTTTTT	CASRETGSNEKLFF
TRBJ1-1	TRBV7-9	-	-	TGTGCCAGCAGCTTAGAGGGGGGGAGCGCTGAAGCTTTCTTT	CASSLEGGSAEAFF
TRBJ1-2	TRBV2	TRBD1	-	TGTGCCAGCACCCCAAGACAGGGAAGAGGCTACACCTTC	CASTPRQGRGYTF
TRBJ2-7	TRBV28	TRBD1	-	TGTGCCAGCAGTCCTGCCGGGACAGTATCCCCCTACGAGCAGTACTTC	CASSPAGTVSPYEQYF
TRBJ1-2	TRBV6-5	-	-	TGTGCCAGCAGTTACGGGCGGGGAGAATATGGCTACACCTTC	CASSYGRGEYGYTF
TRBJ1-4	TRBV12-3/TRBV12-4	-	-	TGTGCCAGCGGACAGAATGAAAAACTGTTTTTT	CASGQNEKLFF
TRBJ2-6	TRBV2	-	-	TGTGCCAGCAGACCAGGGGCTGGGGCCAACGTCCTGACTTTC	CASRPGAGANVLTF
TRBJ1-5	TRBV28	-	-	TGTGCCAGCAGTTCCCTGAATCAGCCCCAGCATTTT	CASSSLNQPQHF
TRBJ2-7	TRBV11-2	-	once	TGTGCCAGCAGCTTCCGACTGGGTCCCTACGAGCAGTACTTC	CASSFRLGPYEQYF
TRBJ2-1	TRBV7-8	TRBD2	-	TGTGCCAGCAGCCTTGGACTAGCCAATGAGCAGTTCTTC	CASSLGLANEQFF
TRBJ1-2	TRBV2	-	-	TGTGCCAGCAGTGAGGAGGCCCGAAGCGGGGGTGGCTACACCTTC	CASSEEARSGGGYTF
TRBJ2-7	TRBV6-5	TRBD2	few	TGTGCCAGCAGTTACTCTAGCGGGAGCTCCTACGAGCAGTACTTC	CASSYSSGSSYEQYF
TRBJ2-6	TRBV10-2	-	-	TGCGCCAGTTCTGTCGGGTCCTCTGGGGCCAACGTCCTGACTTTC	CASSVGSSGANVLTF
TRBJ2-1	TRBV24-1	-	-	TGTGCCACCAGTGATATCGACGCCGGTCGGAGCTCCTACAATGAGCAGTTCTTC	CATSDIDAGRSSYNEQFF
TRBJ2-2	TRBV5-1	-	-	TGCGCCAGCAGCCAAACAGGGAACACCGGGGAGCTGTTTTTT	CASSQTGNTGELFF
TRBJ2-6	TRBV18	TRBD1	-	TGTGCCAGCTCACTCGATCGGGACAGGGTAACTGTAAGCTCTGGGGCCAACGTCCTGACTTTC	CASSLDRDRVTVSSGANVLTF
TRBJ1-1	TRBV6-6	-	few	TGTGCCAGCAGTTCAACCTACGCAGGGAACACTGAAGCTTTCTTT	CASSSTYAGNTEAFF
TRBJ1-1	TRBV12-3/TRBV12-4	-	-	TGTGCCAGCACGGGGTGGAGACTCACTGAAGCTTTCTTT	CASTGWRLTEAFF
TRBJ1-6	TRBV13	TRBD1	-	TGTGCCAGCAGCCCCAGGGGGACAGGGGGCTCGAATTCACCCCTCCACTTT	CASSPRGTGGSNSPLHF
TRBJ2-2	TRBV7-9	-	-	TGTGCCAGCAGCGTACAGGGAAACACCGGGGAGCTGTTTTTT	CASSVQGNTGELFF
TRBJ1-2	TRBV14	-	-	TGTGCCAGCAGCCAGCGGGGAGATAACTATGGCTACACCTTC	CASSQRGDNYGYTF
TRBJ1-3	TRBV6-5	-	-	TGTGCCAGCAGTTATGGGACTCCACTCTCTGGAAACACCATATATTTT	CASSYGTPLSGNTIYF
TRBJ2-7	TRBV11-2	-	-	TGTGCCAGCAGCTTAGGAGGGGGAGCCTACGAGCAGTACTTC	CASSLGGGAYEQYF
TRBJ1-1	TRBV12-3/TRBV12-4	-	-	TGTGCCAGCAGTTTAGGTATGAACACTGAAGCTTTCTTT	CASSLGMNTEAFF
TRBJ2-7	TRBV6-5	TRBD1	-	TGTGCCAGCAACCCCGGGACAGGGTATTCAGAGCAGTACTTC	CASNPGTGYSEQYF